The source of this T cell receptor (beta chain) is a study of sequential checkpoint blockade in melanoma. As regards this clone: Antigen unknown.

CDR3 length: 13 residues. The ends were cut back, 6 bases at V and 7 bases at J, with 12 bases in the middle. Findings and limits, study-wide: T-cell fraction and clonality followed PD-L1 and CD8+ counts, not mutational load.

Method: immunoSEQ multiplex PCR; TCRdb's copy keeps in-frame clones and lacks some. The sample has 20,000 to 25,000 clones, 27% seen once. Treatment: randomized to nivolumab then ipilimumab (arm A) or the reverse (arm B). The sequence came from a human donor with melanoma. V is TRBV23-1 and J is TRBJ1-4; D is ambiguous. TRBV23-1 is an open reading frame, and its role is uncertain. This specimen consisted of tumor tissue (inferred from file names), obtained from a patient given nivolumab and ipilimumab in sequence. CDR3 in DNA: TGCGCCAGCAGCCAAGATAGTCCTGAAAAACTGTTTTTT. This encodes CASSQDSPEKLFF.